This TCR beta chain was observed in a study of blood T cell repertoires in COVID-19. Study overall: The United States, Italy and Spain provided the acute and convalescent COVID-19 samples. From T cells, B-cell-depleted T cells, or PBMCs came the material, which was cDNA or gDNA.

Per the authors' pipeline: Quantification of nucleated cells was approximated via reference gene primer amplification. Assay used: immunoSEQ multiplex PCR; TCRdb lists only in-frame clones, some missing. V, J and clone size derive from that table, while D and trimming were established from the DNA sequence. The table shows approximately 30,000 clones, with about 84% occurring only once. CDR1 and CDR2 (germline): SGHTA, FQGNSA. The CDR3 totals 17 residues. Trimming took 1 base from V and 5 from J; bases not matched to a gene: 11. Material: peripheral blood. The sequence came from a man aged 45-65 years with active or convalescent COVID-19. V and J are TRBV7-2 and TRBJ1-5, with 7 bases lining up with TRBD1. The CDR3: CASSLGGGAQRYQPQHF. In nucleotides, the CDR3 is TGTGCCAGCAGCTTAGGAGGGGGCGCACAGCGATATCAGCCCCAGCATTTT.